This T cell receptor (beta chain) stems from a study of blood T cell repertoires in COVID-19. Whole-study context: T cells, B-cell-depleted T cells, or PBMCs supplied cDNA or gDNA.

This clone appeared a single time. From germline, CDR1 is SGHRS and CDR2 YFSETQ. The CDR3 is 16 amino acids. The junction had 13 bases not matched to a gene; V was cut back by 4 bases and J by 4 bases. In the study's own analysis: By means of reference gene primer amplification, nucleated cell counts were estimated. Libraries were prepared by immunoSEQ multiplex PCR; TCRdb keeps only in-frame clonotypes and omits some of them. V, J and clone size were drawn from that table, and D and trimming were deduced from the DNA. The sample holds about 87,000 clones, approximately 71% seen once. Sequenced: peripheral blood. This clonotype originated in a woman aged 45 to 65 with acute or convalescent COVID-19. The chain carries TRBV5-1 and TRBJ2-5; 7 bases are shared with TRBD1. The CDR3 is CASSTGWTGASETQYF. The CDR3 region has the DNA TGCGCCAGCAGCACGGGGTGGACAGGTGCCTCAGAGACCCAGTACTTC.